This is a list of T cell receptor beta chains from one sample in a study of T cell clonotyping in hematopoietic cell transplantation. This table comes from immunoSEQ multiplex PCR, and its TCRdb copy is limited to in-frame clones, with some not included. The sample includes fewer than 6,000 clones, over 15% of them seen just once. The sequencing here drew on PBMCs, taken 180 days after allogeneic stem cell transplant. The receptors originated from a male patient in his late teens or twenties who had an allogeneic stem cell transplant, so the T cells may come from the graft donor. Some clones in this sample may be carry-over from other donors' samples. Both conserved end residues are part of each CDR3. The order of the fields is V gene, CDR3 protein.

>TRBV30
CAWSIGRGETQYF
>TRBV30
CAWSLAGGPPDTQYF
>TRBV30
CAASGSAPVVNEQFF
>TRBV29-1
CSVDYRGPYNEQFF
>TRBV30
CAWNRQNTEAFF
>TRBV30
CAWKVLAKNIQYF
>TRBV4-1
CAGLKEQYF
>TRBV6-5
CASNDPRDINTEAFF
>TRBV29-1
CSGYRGAEAFF
>TRBV2
CASSVGRTGVNVLTF
>TRBV30
CACGRGHEQYF